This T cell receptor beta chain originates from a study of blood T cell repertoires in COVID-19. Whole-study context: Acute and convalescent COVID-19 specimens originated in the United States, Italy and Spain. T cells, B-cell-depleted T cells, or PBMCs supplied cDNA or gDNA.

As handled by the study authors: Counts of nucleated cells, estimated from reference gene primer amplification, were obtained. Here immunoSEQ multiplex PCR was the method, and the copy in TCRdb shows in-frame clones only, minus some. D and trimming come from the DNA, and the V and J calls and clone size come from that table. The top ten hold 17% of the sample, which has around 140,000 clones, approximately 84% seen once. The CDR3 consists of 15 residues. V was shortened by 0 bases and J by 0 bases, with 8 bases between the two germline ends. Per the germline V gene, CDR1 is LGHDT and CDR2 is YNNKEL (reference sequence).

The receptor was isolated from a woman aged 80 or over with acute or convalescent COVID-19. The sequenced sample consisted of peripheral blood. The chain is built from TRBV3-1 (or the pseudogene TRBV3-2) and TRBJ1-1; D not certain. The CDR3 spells CASSQDYRLNTEAFF. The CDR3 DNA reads TGTGCCAGCAGCCAAGATTACAGATTGAACACTGAAGCTTTCTTT.